Below are 22 T cell receptor beta chains sequenced from a single sample in a study of human T cells and chemical hapten exposure. Regarding time point: pre-sensitization, week 0. Noted treatment: therapeutic diphenylcyclopropenone sensitization with weekly scalp DPC. Using its own MiXCR run on the RACE reads, TCRdb lists one record per CDR3 protein. This repertoire shows around 380,000 distinct CDR3 sequences, around 5.5% found once; its top ten account for approximately 8.2%. Sequencing used whole blood, obtained in connection with sensitization to the hapten diphenylcyclopropenone (DPC). These receptors all stem from a woman aged 18 to 35 with alopecia areata. Some clones in this sample may be carry-over from other donors' samples.

In regard to this clonotype: An end of the junction differs from the germline gene, which may be a read error. The CDR3 sequence: CASSSTRGAAPNTGELFF. Written as DNA, the CDR3 is TGTGCTAGCAGCTCAACCAGGGGGGCGGCCCCGAACACCGGGGAGCTGTTTTTT. The rearrangement uses TRBV7-7 and TRBJ2-2; perhaps TRBD1 as D (7 bases). There are 18 residues in the CDR3. CDR1 is SSHAT, CDR2 FNYEAQ, per germline (reference sequence).

This chain connects TRBV7-9 to TRBJ2-5, with TRBD2 matching 8 bases. V shed 4 bases and J 5 bases; nucleotides not matched to a gene: 6. Germline V CDR1 and CDR2: SEHNR, FQNEAQ (reference sequence). The CDR3 is made up of 14 amino acids. The CDR3 bases are TGTGCCAGCAGCTCCACTAGCGGTTCGGAGACCCAGTACTTC. As protein: CASSSTSGSETQYF.

The rearrangement links TRBV6-6 to TRBJ2-3, with D perhaps TRBD1 or TRBD2 (5 bases each). Germline V lookup: CDR1 MNHNY, CDR2 SVGAGI (reference sequence). This CDR3 contains 15 residues. With 7 bases removed from V and 3 bases from J, the gap between germline ends came to 17 bases. CDR3 loop: CASIRDLSVTDTQYF. The CDR3 DNA follows: TGTGCCAGCATTAGGGACCTTAGCGTAACAGATACGCAGTATTTT.

This clonotype has at least ten counts. The gene calls are TRBV9 and TRBJ2-7; D possibly matches TRBD1 or TRBD2 (5 bases each). CDR1 is SGDLS and CDR2 is YYNGEE in the germline V gene. V lost 2 bases, J lost 5 bases, and 14 bases lay in between. This CDR3 is built from 14 residues. The CDR3 nucleotides are TGTGCCAGCAGCGTGGATGGGACCCCGGACGAGCAGTACTTC. Translated, it gives CASSVDGTPDEQYF.

The chain combines TRBV7-2 with TRBJ2-5, with D perhaps matching TRBD2 (6 bases). The V end was cut by 0 bases, the J end by 2 bases, with 10 bases between. Germline CDR1 is SGHTA and CDR2 is FQGNSA. There are 15 residues in the CDR3. CDR3 protein: CASSLAPGEQETQYF. The CDR3 nucleotides read TGTGCCAGCAGCTTAGCACCGGGGGAACAAGAGACCCAGTACTTC.

In regard to this clonotype: A much larger clonotype is one base distant, so this may be a read error. The chain links TRBV7-2 to TRBJ1-6; D is ambiguous. This CDR3 comprises 11 residues. CDR1 SGHTA and CDR2 FQGNSA come from the germline V gene. Trimming took 5 bases from V and 9 from J, leaving 5 bases between them. CDR3 residues: CASSRGSPLHF. In nucleotides, the CDR3 is TGTGCCAGCAGCCGGGGTTCACCCCTCCACTTT.

This clonotype was observed a handful of times. The V gene is TRBV6-1, the J gene TRBJ2-5; D may correspond to TRBD1 or TRBD2 (6 bases each). V lost 5 bases, J lost 5 bases, and 18 bases lay in between. From germline, CDR1 is MNHNS and CDR2 SASEGT. CDR3 size: 15 residues. The CDR3, as DNA: TGTGCCAGCAGTTTCGGGGGCGCCTGGTCGGAGACCCAGTACTTC. Protein product: CASSFGGAWSETQYF.

This clonotype was detected only a few times. V and J are TRBV3-1 and TRBJ1-5, with D possibly TRBD1 on 5 matching bases. The V gene's germline CDR1 is LGHDT and CDR2 YNNKEL (reference sequence). V was cut by 4 bases and J by 9 bases, with 16 bases left in between. The length of the CDR3 is 14 residues. Here the CDR3 DNA reads TGTGCCAGCAGCCCTAATATCAGGGATAGGCCCCAGCATTTT. Its protein is CASSPNIRDRPQHF. Full variable domain (rest looked up from reference TRBV3-1 and TRBJ1-5): DTAVSQTPKYLVTQMGNDKSIKCEQNLGHDTMYWYKQDSKKFLKIMFSYNNKELIINETVPNRFSPKSPDKAHLNLHINSLELGDSAVYFCASSPNIRDRPQHFGDGTRLSIL.

This chain links TRBV4-3 with TRBJ2-1, with 7 positions matching TRBD2. Germline V gene data show CDR1 as LGHNA and CDR2 as YSLEER. V gave up 0 bases and J gave up 3 bases; unmatched junction bases: 11. The CDR3 loop spans 18 amino acids. CDR3 DNA: TGCGCCAGCAGCCAAGAACCCTCGGGGGTAGCGGGCTACAATGAGCAGTTCTTC. As protein: CASSQEPSGVAGYNEQFF.

The J gene is TRBJ2-7, the V gene TRBV7-9, with a tentative D call TRBD2 (5 bases). V was cut by 1 base and J by 6 bases, with 10 bases left in between. CDR3 size: 13 residues. Germline loops: CDR1 SEHNR, CDR2 FQNEAQ (reference sequence). CDR3 residues: CASSLVEVSEQYF. The CDR3 DNA is TGTGCCAGCAGCTTAGTGGAGGTCTCCGAGCAGTACTTC. The full variable domain, in which reference TRBV7-9 and TRBJ2-7 provide the parts outside the CDR3, is DTGVSQNPRHKITKRGQNVTFRCDPISEHNRLYWYRQTLGQGPEFLTYFQNEAQLEKSRLLSDRFSAERPKGSFSTLEIQRTEQGDSAMYLCASSLVEVSEQYFGPGTRLTVT.

The V and J genes are TRBV4-1 and TRBJ2-5; 10 nucleotides line up with TRBD2. V lost 3 bases to trimming and J lost 0 bases; unmatched junction nucleotides: 16. Germline values: CDR1 MGHRA, CDR2 YSYEKL. CDR3 length equals 20 residues. In nucleotides, the CDR3 is TGCGCCAGCAGCCAGAGGGTACTAGCGGGGACTACCGGGTACCAAGAGACCCAGTACTTC. It is translated as CASSQRVLAGTTGYQETQYF.

The rearrangement links TRBV5-1 to TRBJ2-7, with 7 positions matching TRBD2. This CDR3 has 14 residues. The V segment lost 4 bases and the J segment 9 bases; nucleotides outside the gene matches: 13. Germline V CDR1 and CDR2: SGHRS, YFSETQ. The CDR3 DNA reads TGCGCCAGCAGCGGGGGGGACGGAACAACCGGGCAGTACTTC. This codes for CASSGGDGTTGQYF.

This chain connects TRBV4-1 to TRBJ2-3; 14 bases map to TRBD2. V shed 4 bases and J 5 bases; nucleotides not matched to a gene: 5. This CDR3 has 16 residues. The germline CDR1 and CDR2 sequences are MGHRA and YSYEKL. Here the CDR3 DNA reads TGCGCCAGCAGCCCGACTAGCGGGGGGGCGGAAGATACGCAGTATTTT. It specifies CASSPTSGGAEDTQYF.

This clonotype was found a few times. The genes are TRBV7-2 and TRBJ2-1; D is unresolved. Germline V gene data show CDR1 as SGHTA and CDR2 as FQGNSA. Deletions cut 2 bases from V and 9 bases from J, with 8 bases between. The CDR3 consists of 12 residues. CDR3 amino acids: CASSLLIGEQFF. The CDR3 DNA sequence: TGTGCCAGCAGCTTACTTATCGGTGAGCAGTTCTTC.

This clonotype was recorded a few times. This rearrangement joins TRBV10-3 to TRBJ1-3, with 7 bases lining up with TRBD1. V gave up 0 bases and J gave up 4 bases; unmatched junction bases: 6. The CDR3 sequence is 16 residues long. Germline CDR1 reads ENHRY; CDR2 reads SYGVKD. The CDR3 bases are TGTGCCATCAGTGAGTCCTCAGGGGGAGTAGGAAACACCATATATTTT. Its translation is CAISESSGGVGNTIYF.

This clonotype was recorded many times. V gene TRBV3-1 combines with J gene TRBJ2-5, with D possibly TRBD2 on 5 matching bases. V lost 4 bases and J lost 3, with 9 bases in between. The germline V gene has CDR1 LGHDT and CDR2 YNNKEL (reference sequence). The length of the CDR3 is 13 residues. CDR3 residues: CASSPGSKETQYF. CDR3 coding DNA: TGTGCCAGCAGCCCGGGGTCGAAAGAGACCCAGTACTTC.

This clonotype was detected only once. V is TRBV13 and J is TRBJ2-3; 10 bases match TRBD2. Germline CDR1 PRHDT, CDR2 FYEKMQ (reference sequence). With V trimmed by 4 bases and J by 2 bases, 6 bases remained unmatched. The CDR3 is made up of 16 amino acids. The CDR3 is CASSSGTSEDTDTQYF. As DNA, the CDR3 is TGTGCCAGCAGCTCCGGGACTAGCGAAGACACAGATACGCAGTATTTT.

Ten or more counts support this clonotype. V usage is TRBV6-5 and J usage is TRBJ2-5; maybe TRBD1 (6 bases). V was shortened by 0 bases and J by 4 bases, with 9 bases between the two germline ends. Germline V gene lookup returns CDR1 MNHEY and CDR2 SVGAGI. This CDR3 is built from 14 residues. DNA for the CDR3: TGTGCCAGCAGTTACTCGAGAGGGGGAGAGACCCAGTACTTC. Its protein is CASSYSRGGETQYF.

This clonotype was seen at least ten times. CDR3 DNA: TGTGCCATCAGTGGGGCAGATGGAGAAGCTTTCTTT. It yields the protein CAISGADGEAFF. This chain uses TRBV10-3 with TRBJ1-1, with no clear D. V was cut by 4 bases and J by 8 bases, with 11 bases left in between. The CDR3 sequence is 12 residues long. Germline CDR1 reads ENHRY; CDR2 reads SYGVKD.

V and J are TRBV6-2 or TRBV6-3 and TRBJ2-5; tentatively, D is TRBD1 (5 bases). V shed 4 bases and J shed 4 bases, with 13 bases lying between them. CDR3 length: 14 amino acids. Germline assignment: CDR1 MNHEY and CDR2 SVGEGT. The CDR3 DNA sequence: TGTGCCAGCAGTTCCAGGAACCAGGGAGAGACCCAGTACTTC. As protein: CASSSRNQGETQYF.

The chain is built from TRBV28 and TRBJ2-4; D remains unclear. With 4 bases removed from V and 8 bases from J, the gap between germline ends came to 6 bases. Germline CDR1 reads MDHEN; CDR2 reads SYDVKM. The CDR3 loop spans 11 amino acids. The CDR3 DNA is TGTGCCAGCAGTTCGGATTACATTCAGTACTTC. Its protein product is CASSSDYIQYF.

This clonotype was recorded many times. The chain uses TRBV5-1 and TRBJ1-1; D gene ambiguous. The germline V gene encodes CDR1 SGHRS and CDR2 YFSETQ. This CDR3 is 14 amino acids long. The V and J ends lost 1 base and 7 bases respectively, with 14 bases between them. CDR3 residues: CASSLYSRMIEAFF. CDR3 sequence (DNA): TGCGCCAGCAGCTTGTACAGCCGGATGATTGAAGCTTTCTTT.